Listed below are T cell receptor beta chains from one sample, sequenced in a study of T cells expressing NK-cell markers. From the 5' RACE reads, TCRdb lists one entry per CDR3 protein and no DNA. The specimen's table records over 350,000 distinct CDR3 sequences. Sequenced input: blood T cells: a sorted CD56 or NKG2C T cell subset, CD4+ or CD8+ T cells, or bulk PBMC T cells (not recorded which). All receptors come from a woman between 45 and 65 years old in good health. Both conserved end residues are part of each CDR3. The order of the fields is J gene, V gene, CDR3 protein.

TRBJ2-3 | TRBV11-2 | CASSSIPGQGYF
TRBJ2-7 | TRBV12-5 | CASGILGLAGFEQYF
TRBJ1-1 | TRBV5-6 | CASSSDSGAEAFF
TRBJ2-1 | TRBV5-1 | CASSLVGGNNEQFF
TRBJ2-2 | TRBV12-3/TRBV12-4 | CASTDWGNTGELFF
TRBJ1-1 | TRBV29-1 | CSVRTGQRTEAFF
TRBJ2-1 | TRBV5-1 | CASSFAATTVNEQFF
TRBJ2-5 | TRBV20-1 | CSAYPPVRETQYF
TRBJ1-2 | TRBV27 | CASSGRGNYGYTF
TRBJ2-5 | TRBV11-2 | CASTGLRETQYF
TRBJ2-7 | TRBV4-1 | CASSPSVVDEQYF
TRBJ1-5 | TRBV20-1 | CSAKFPGTTNQPQHF
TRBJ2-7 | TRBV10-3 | CAIREDRASYEQYF
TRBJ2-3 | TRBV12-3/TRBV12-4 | CASTSGTSGRNTQYF
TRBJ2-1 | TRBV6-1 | CASRGYRPHEQFF
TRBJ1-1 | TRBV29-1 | CSVEDSRVEAFF